This entry is about one T cell receptor beta chain. The sample originates from a study of blood T cell repertoires in COVID-19. Repertoires were generated with immunoSEQ multiplex PCR, while TCRdb's copy carries only in-frame clones and drops some. The profile shows over 150,000 clones, around 82% of them singletons. The sequenced material came from peripheral blood. This TCR came from a man between 65 and 85 years old with active or convalescent COVID-19.

The CDR3 DNA is TGCGCCAGCAGCCCCCACTGGACAGCGAACACCGGGGAGCTGTTTTTT. It translates to CASSPHWTANTGELFF. The J gene is TRBJ2-2, the V gene TRBV5-1; a weak D match, TRBD1 (6 bases). This CDR3 spans 16 amino acids. CDR1 and CDR2 from the germline V gene are SGHRS and YFSETQ. Trimming removed 4 bases from V and 0 bases from J, with 13 bases in between.